Listed below are T cell receptor beta chains from one sample, sequenced in a study of blood T cell repertoires in COVID-19. This table comes from immunoSEQ multiplex PCR, and its TCRdb copy is limited to in-frame clones, with some not included. This sample has about 120,000 clones, with almost 90% found just once. Material for sequencing was peripheral blood. Source of these receptors: a woman aged 60-70 years with COVID-19, enrolled during active disease. CDR3s include the opening cysteine and the closing phenylalanine or tryptophan. The order of the fields is CDR3 protein, CDR3 DNA, J gene, D gene, CDR3 length, V gene, clone size. A D gene is named only where the DNA matches it firmly. Size is omitted from some rows. Given values are once, few, many or a class for expanded clones.

cdr3_aa: CSVGEVHEQYF
cdr3_nt: TGCAGCGTTGGTGAGGTCCACGAGCAGTACTTC
j_call: TRBJ2-7
d_call: .
cdr3_length: 11
v_call: TRBV29-1
clone_size: .

cdr3_aa: CASSSGRTGETGELFF
cdr3_nt: TGTGCCAGCAGCTCAGGTCGCACAGGGGAAACCGGGGAGCTGTTTTTT
j_call: TRBJ2-2
d_call: TRBD1
cdr3_length: 16
v_call: TRBV7-2
clone_size: .

cdr3_aa: CASSQVSGGAGPYEQYF
cdr3_nt: TGTGCCAGCAGCCAAGTTTCAGGGGGCGCTGGGCCCTACGAGCAGTACTTC
j_call: TRBJ2-7
d_call: TRBD1
cdr3_length: 17
v_call: TRBV3-1/TRBV3-2
clone_size: .

cdr3_aa: CATRGGANYGYTF
cdr3_nt: TGTGCCACCCGTGGAGGGGCTAACTATGGCTACACCTTC
j_call: TRBJ1-2
d_call: .
cdr3_length: 13
v_call: TRBV19
clone_size: .

cdr3_aa: CASSQDVAGNTDTQYF
cdr3_nt: TGTGCCAGCAGCCAAGACGTGGCGGGGAACACAGATACGCAGTATTTT
j_call: TRBJ2-3
d_call: .
cdr3_length: 16
v_call: TRBV3-1/TRBV3-2
clone_size: .

cdr3_aa: CASSELGQGQTGELFF
cdr3_nt: TGTGCCAGCAGTGAATTAGGCCAGGGACAGACCGGGGAGCTGTTTTTT
j_call: TRBJ2-2
d_call: TRBD1
cdr3_length: 16
v_call: TRBV25-1
clone_size: .

cdr3_aa: CASSRVAGNNQPQHF
cdr3_nt: TGCGCCAGCAGCCGAGTGGCAGGGAACAATCAGCCCCAGCATTTT
j_call: TRBJ1-5
d_call: .
cdr3_length: 15
v_call: TRBV4-1
clone_size: .

cdr3_aa: CASRRGSRGGYTF
cdr3_nt: TGTGCCAGCAGGCGTGGCAGCCGGGGGGGCTACACCTTC
j_call: TRBJ1-2
d_call: .
cdr3_length: 13
v_call: TRBV6-5
clone_size: once

cdr3_aa: CASSLSGTGHEQYF
cdr3_nt: TGTGCCAGCAGCTTAAGCGGGACAGGGCACGAGCAGTACTTC
j_call: TRBJ2-7
d_call: TRBD1
cdr3_length: 14
v_call: TRBV7-2
clone_size: .

cdr3_aa: CATSRDQTGAGEKLFF
cdr3_nt: TGTGCCACCAGCAGAGATCAGACAGGTGCCGGTGAAAAACTGTTTTTT
j_call: TRBJ1-4
d_call: .
cdr3_length: 16
v_call: TRBV15
clone_size: .

cdr3_aa: CASVTGGANYGYTF
cdr3_nt: TGTGCCAGCGTGACAGGGGGTGCTAACTATGGCTACACCTTC
j_call: TRBJ1-2
d_call: TRBD1
cdr3_length: 14
v_call: TRBV19
clone_size: .

cdr3_aa: CSVEDSNYGYTF
cdr3_nt: TGCAGCGTTGAAGACAGTAACTATGGCTACACCTTC
j_call: TRBJ1-2
d_call: .
cdr3_length: 12
v_call: TRBV29-1
clone_size: .

cdr3_aa: CASRPVIQGGTGELFF
cdr3_nt: TGCGCCAGCAGGCCAGTCATACAGGGTGGCACCGGGGAGCTGTTTTTT
j_call: TRBJ2-2
d_call: .
cdr3_length: 16
v_call: TRBV5-1
clone_size: .

cdr3_aa: CASSLQPGGLYGYTF
cdr3_nt: TGTGCCAGCAGCTTGCAACCAGGGGGTCTCTATGGCTACACCTTC
j_call: TRBJ1-2
d_call: TRBD1
cdr3_length: 15
v_call: TRBV5-5
clone_size: once

cdr3_aa: CAISNRDMNTEAFF
cdr3_nt: TGTGCCATCAGTAACCGGGACATGAACACTGAAGCTTTCTTT
j_call: TRBJ1-1
d_call: .
cdr3_length: 14
v_call: TRBV10-3
clone_size: .

cdr3_aa: CASSLDVTDYGYTF
cdr3_nt: TGTGCCAGCAGCTTGGACGTGACAGACTATGGCTACACCTTC
j_call: TRBJ1-2
d_call: .
cdr3_length: 14
v_call: TRBV5-6
clone_size: .

cdr3_aa: CASSVSGSGNTIYF
cdr3_nt: TGTGCCAGCAGCGTGTCAGGGTCTGGAAACACCATATATTTT
j_call: TRBJ1-3
d_call: .
cdr3_length: 14
v_call: TRBV9
clone_size: .

cdr3_aa: CASSVALPNSGANVLTF
cdr3_nt: TGTGCCAGCAGCGTCGCACTTCCAAACTCTGGGGCCAACGTCCTGACTTTC
j_call: TRBJ2-6
d_call: .
cdr3_length: 17
v_call: TRBV9
clone_size: .